This T cell receptor beta chain was profiled in a study of blood T cells in healthy people across ages. Study-wide context: When template switching was applied, about one barcoded beta molecule was captured per two T cells. Study-level points and caveats: Diversity figures based on one million T cells were deemed too low.

This CDR3 has 15 residues. V dropped 3 bases and J dropped 3 bases, with 14 bases sitting between them. CDR1 is SGHRS and CDR2 is YFSETQ in the germline V gene. Turning to this clonotype: What it binds is unknown.

Using a J-beta primer mix together with a sample-barcoded 5' primer, a second PCR was run for roughly 7 to 12 cycles. Each CDR3 protein gets one entry after TCRdb re-called the 5' RACE reads with MiXCR. Of around 2 million distinct CDR3 sequences listed, roughly two fifths were seen once; the top ten hold under 25%. The receptor was derived from a human donor in good health. The genes are TRBV5-1 and TRBJ2-3; the D gene could be TRBD1 or TRBD2 (5 bases each). The material sequenced was blood. The CDR3 is CASSSSSRETDTQYF. The DNA of the CDR3 is TGCGCCAGCAGCTCGTCCAGCAGGGAGACAGATACGCAGTATTTT.